This TCR beta chain was captured by sequencing in a study of T-cell memory formation after mild COVID-19. This clonotype was detected a few times. Antigen specificity is unknown. Study-wide results and limits: Clones that contracted from day 15 to 85 had balanced CD4/CD8; later expanders were CD4+ biased.

In TCRdb, the 5' RACE reads were re-called with MiXCR into one record per CDR3 protein. This table has hundreds of thousands of distinct CDR3 sequences, approximately 15% appearing once. This sequence originates from an adult woman who had mild COVID-19 (a few samples of this study predate the infection). Cell type and time point are not known. The sequenced material came from PBMCs or a T cell subset sorted from them (not recorded which).

This chain's CDR3 is CATLGLAGAGELFF. CDR3 in DNA: TGTGCCACCCTGGGACTAGCGGGAGCCGGGGAGCTGTTTTTT. J is TRBJ2-2 and V is TRBV19, with 14 bases aligning to TRBD2. Germline V gene lookup returns CDR1 LNHDA and CDR2 SQIVND (reference sequence). V was clipped by 10 bases and J by 6 bases; unmatched bases: 4. The CDR3 runs 14 residues.